A single sample gave rise to the 15 T cell receptor beta chains below, sequenced in a study of T-cell reconstitution after alpha-beta-depleted transplantation in children. As it was prepared, the TCRbeta library received unique molecular identifiers. One entry per CDR3 protein results from TCRdb running MiXCR on the PCR reads. The sample holds 220,000 or so distinct CDR3 sequences, around 8% seen once. The starting material was PBMCs, mostly from graft donor cells, obtained 180 days after TCRalphabeta/CD19-depleted stem cell transplant. The receptors come from a male patient between 5 and 17 years old who had a stem cell transplant for acute lymphoblastic leukemia, so the T cells may come from the graft donor.

This clonotype showed up many times. This chain uses TRBV29-1 with TRBJ1-1, with D perhaps TRBD1 (5 bases). V lost 6 bases, J lost 1 base, and 12 bases lay in between. The CDR3 has 13 residues. CDR1 and CDR2 from the germline V gene are SQVTM and ANQGSEA. The DNA of the CDR3 is TGCAGCGTCCCGGGACGGGGGAACACTGAAGCTTTCTTT. It yields the protein CSVPGRGNTEAFF.

The chain is built from TRBV27 and TRBJ2-7; no firm D call. CDR3 length: 14 amino acids. The V gene lost 3 bases and the J gene lost 0 bases, with 9 bases spanning the gap. The germline V gene encodes CDR1 MNHEY and CDR2 SMNVEV (reference sequence). This chain's CDR3 is CASSFAISSYEQYF. CDR3 nucleotides: TGTGCCAGCAGTTTTGCGATTAGCTCCTACGAGCAGTACTTC.

This sequence joins TRBV10-3 and TRBJ2-2, with TRBD2 identical over 7 bases. This CDR3 is 17 amino acids long. Germline CDR1 ENHRY, CDR2 SYGVKD. V shed 6 bases, J shed 0 bases, and the junction held 10 bases outside the gene matches. CDR3 region: CAISYIGGLANTGELFF. CDR3 bases: TGTGCCATCAGCTATATCGGTGGACTAGCGAACACCGGGGAGCTGTTTTTT.

The chain uses TRBV6-5 and TRBJ2-2; 11 nucleotides line up with TRBD2. Germline lookup yields CDR1 MNHEY and CDR2 SVGAGI. V was pared by 6 bases and J by 6 bases, with 6 bases of the junction left unmatched. This CDR3 comprises 15 residues. CDR3 in amino acids: CASRGLAVRAGELFF. The CDR3 region has the DNA TGTGCCAGCAGGGGACTAGCGGTCAGGGCCGGGGAGCTGTTTTTT.

This clonotype showed up many times. The chain is built from TRBV5-1 and TRBJ1-2; 11 nucleotides agree with TRBD1. V gave up 0 bases and J gave up 4 bases; unmatched junction bases: 11. In germline, CDR1 is SGHRS, CDR2 YFSETQ. The CDR3 contains 18 residues. The chain's CDR3 is CASSLGVRTGGGSYGYTF. The CDR3 DNA reads as TGCGCCAGCAGCTTGGGAGTGCGGACAGGGGGCGGCAGCTATGGCTACACCTTC.

This clonotype has a count of ten or more. The chain is built from TRBV28 and TRBJ2-1, with D possibly being TRBD2 (6 bases). Trimming left V 2 bases short and J 4 bases short, with 9 bases between. Germline CDR1 is MDHEN and CDR2 is SYDVKM. The length of the CDR3 is 14 residues. The CDR3 coding sequence is TGTGCCAGCAGTTTACCCGGACTATACAATGAGCAGTTCTTC. Translating gives CASSLPGLYNEQFF.

Concerning this clonotype: A much larger clone lies a single base off, so this may be a read error. The chain joins TRBV28 to TRBJ1-2; D remains unclear. Germline CDR1 MDHEN, CDR2 SYDVKM. The CDR3 loop spans 14 amino acids. V was trimmed by 4 bases and J by 6 bases, leaving 15 bases between them. The DNA of the CDR3 is TGTGCCAGCAGTTCCGGGTCAGTGGGTCATGGCTACACCTTC. Amino acids: CASSSGSVGHGYTF.

At least ten counts were recorded for this clonotype. The chain has TRBV29-1 and TRBJ2-3; TRBD2 might be the D (6 bases). V lost 4 bases and J lost 5, with 10 bases in between. The length of the CDR3 is 12 residues. Looked up from germline, CDR1 is SQVTM and CDR2 is ANQGSEA. In DNA form, the CDR3 reads TGCAGCGTTGGACTAGTATTAGATACGCAGTATTTT. This sequence encodes CSVGLVLDTQYF.

This clonotype occurred many times. The chain links TRBV12-3 or TRBV12-4 to TRBJ2-1; D is possibly TRBD2 (5 bases). V shed 5 bases and J shed 3 bases, with 14 bases lying between them. The CDR3 sequence is 15 residues long. Here the CDR3 reads CASSPGLLLYNEQFF. The CDR3 coding sequence is TGTGCCAGCAGTCCAGGACTTCTCCTCTACAATGAGCAGTTCTTC.

This clonotype was counted at least ten times. The CDR3: CSARKAGGETQYF. The CDR3 bases are TGCAGTGCTAGAAAAGCGGGAGGGGAGACCCAGTACTTC. The chain carries TRBV20-1 and TRBJ2-5, with TRBD2 matching over 10 bases. The CDR3 is 13 amino acids. After removal of 2 bases from V and 5 bases from J, the junction contained 2 bases not matched to a gene. Germline V gene sequence: CDR1 DFQATT, CDR2 SNEGSKA (reference sequence).

This clonotype was seen ten or more times. This chain links TRBV6-6 with TRBJ2-1; weak D call: TRBD2 (5 bases). The CDR3 length is 13 residues. From germline, CDR1 is MNHNY and CDR2 SVGAGI (reference sequence). The germline V and J ends were trimmed by 6 bases and 6 bases, with 12 bases remaining between them. The CDR3 DNA follows: TGTGCCAGCAGACCTTCCAGCGGCAATGAGCAGTTCTTC. Encoded protein: CASRPSSGNEQFF.

Many counts were recorded for this clonotype. The genes are TRBV29-1 and TRBJ2-4, with TRBD2 matching over 7 bases. Unmatched junction bases numbered 5, after V lost 4 bases and J lost 5 bases. The germline gives CDR1 SQVTM, CDR2 ANQGSEA. CDR3 length equals 13 residues. The chain's CDR3 is CSVGREPENIQYF. In DNA, the CDR3 is TGCAGCGTTGGGCGGGAGCCCGAAAACATTCAGTACTTC. The full variable domain, in which reference TRBV29-1 and TRBJ2-4 provide the parts outside the CDR3, is SAVISQKPSRDICQRGTSLTIQCQVDSQVTMMFWYRQQPGQSLTLIATANQGSEATYESGFVIDKFPISRPNLTFSTLTVSNMSPEDSSIYLCSVGREPENIQYFGAGTRLSVL.

At least ten counts were recorded for this clonotype. V is TRBV23-1 and J is TRBJ1-5; 7 bases agree with TRBD1. TRBV23-1 is designated an ORF whose function remains uncertain. With V trimmed by 5 bases and J by 0 bases, 19 bases remained unmatched. The CDR3 has 20 residues. The CDR3 nucleotides are TGCGCCAGCAGTAAGGAAGGCTCTCCACTACAGGGGATTAGCAATCAGCCCCAGCATTTT. It specifies CASSKEGSPLQGISNQPQHF.

Many counts were recorded for this clonotype. The chain is built from TRBV18 and TRBJ1-1; no reliable D call. The CDR3 extends over 14 amino acids. The V gene lost 5 bases and the J gene lost 3 bases, with 13 bases spanning the gap. Germline CDR1 KGHSH, CDR2 LQKENI. The CDR3 region is CASSTRTHYTEAFF. The DNA for the CDR3 is TGTGCCAGCTCAACCCGGACCCACTACACTGAAGCTTTCTTT.

The table lists this clonotype with many counts. The chain joins TRBV3-1 to TRBJ1-4; TRBD1 might be the D (5 bases). V lost 0 bases and J lost 2, with 10 bases in between. This CDR3 is built from 16 residues. CDR1 is LGHDT, CDR2 YNNKEL, per germline (reference sequence). This chain's CDR3 is CASSQDEGLTNEKLFF. CDR3 bases: TGTGCCAGCAGCCAAGATGAGGGGCTTACTAATGAAAAACTGTTTTTT.